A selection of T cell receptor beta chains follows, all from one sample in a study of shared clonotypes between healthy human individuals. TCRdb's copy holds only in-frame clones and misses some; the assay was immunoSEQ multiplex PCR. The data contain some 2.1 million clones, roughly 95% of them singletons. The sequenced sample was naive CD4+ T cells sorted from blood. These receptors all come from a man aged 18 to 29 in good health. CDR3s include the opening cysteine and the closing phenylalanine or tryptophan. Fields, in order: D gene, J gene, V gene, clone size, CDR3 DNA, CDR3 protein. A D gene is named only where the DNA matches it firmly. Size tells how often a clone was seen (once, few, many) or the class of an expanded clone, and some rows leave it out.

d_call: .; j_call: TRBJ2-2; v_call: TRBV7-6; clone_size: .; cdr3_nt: TGTGCCAGCAGCTTAATCCTCCGGGACACCGGGGAGCTGTTTTTT; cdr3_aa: CASSLILRDTGELFF
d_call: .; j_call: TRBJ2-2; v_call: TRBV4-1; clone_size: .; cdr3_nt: TGCGCCAGCAGCCATCCCCTCCACACCGGGGAGCTGTTTTTT; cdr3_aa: CASSHPLHTGELFF
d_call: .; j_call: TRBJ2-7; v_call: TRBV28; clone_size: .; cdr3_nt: TGTGCCAGCAGCCTGGGGGGGCAGACCCCGGTTTTC; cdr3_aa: CASSLGGQTPVF
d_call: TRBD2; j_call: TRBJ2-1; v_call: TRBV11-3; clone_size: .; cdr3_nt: TGTGCCAGCAGCCCCGGGACTAGCGGGAGAGCCTACAATGAGCAGTTCTTC; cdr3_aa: CASSPGTSGRAYNEQFF
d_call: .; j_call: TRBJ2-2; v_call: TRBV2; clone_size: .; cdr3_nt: TGTGCCACAACGGCGGCAGGGAGGGGGACCGGGGAGCTGTTTTTT; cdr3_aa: CATTAAGRGTGELFF
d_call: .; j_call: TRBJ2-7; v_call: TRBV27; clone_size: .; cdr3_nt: TGTGCCAGCAGTCCACCAACGGCGGGATCCTACGAGCAGTACTTC; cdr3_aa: CASSPPTAGSYEQYF
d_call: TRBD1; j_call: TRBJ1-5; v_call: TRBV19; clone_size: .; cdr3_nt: TGTGCCAGTAGTATGACAGGGGCCAATCAGCCCCAGCATTTT; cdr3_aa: CASSMTGANQPQHF
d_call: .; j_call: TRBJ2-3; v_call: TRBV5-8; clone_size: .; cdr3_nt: TGTGCCAGCAGCCCCTGGGGGCCCAGCACAGATACGCAGTATTTT; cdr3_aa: CASSPWGPSTDTQYF
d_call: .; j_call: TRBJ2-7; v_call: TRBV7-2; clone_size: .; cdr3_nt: TGTGCCAGCAGTTTTGAGGGGGGTCCCTACGAGCAGTACTTC; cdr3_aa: CASSFEGGPYEQYF
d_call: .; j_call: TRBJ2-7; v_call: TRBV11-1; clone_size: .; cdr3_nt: TGTGCCAGCAGCCTCCCGGGCGTCGACGAGCAGTACTTC; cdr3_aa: CASSLPGVDEQYF
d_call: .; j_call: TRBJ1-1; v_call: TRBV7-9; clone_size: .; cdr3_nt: TGTGCCAGCAGCTTAGGGTCAGGGACCATGAACACTGAAGCTTTCTTT; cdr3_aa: CASSLGSGTMNTEAFF
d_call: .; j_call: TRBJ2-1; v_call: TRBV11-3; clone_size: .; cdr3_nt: TGTGCCAGCAGCCGCGGCGGTGGCCCCTACAATGAGCAGTTCTTC; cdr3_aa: CASSRGGGPYNEQFF
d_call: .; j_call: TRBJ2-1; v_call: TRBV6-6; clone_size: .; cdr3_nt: TGTGCCAGCAGTTACTCCGACCCCGGGGGCAATGAGCAGTTCTTC; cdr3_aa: CASSYSDPGGNEQFF
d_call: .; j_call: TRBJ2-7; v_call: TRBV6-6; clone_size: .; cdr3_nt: TGTGCCAGCAGTTACTCGGGGGTGCCCGCCTACGAGCAGTACTTC; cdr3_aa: CASSYSGVPAYEQYF
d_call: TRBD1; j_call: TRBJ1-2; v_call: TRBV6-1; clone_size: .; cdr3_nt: TGTGCCAGCAGGGGGGACAGGCATAACTATGGCTACACCTTC; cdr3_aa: CASRGDRHNYGYTF
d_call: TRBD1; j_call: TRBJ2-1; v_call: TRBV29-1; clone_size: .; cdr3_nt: TGCAGCGTCCCAGGGGGTGAGCAGTTCTTC; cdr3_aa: CSVPGGEQFF
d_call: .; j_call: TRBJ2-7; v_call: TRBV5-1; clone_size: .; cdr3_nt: TGCGCCAGCAGCCGGGCGGCGGGGCCGGGAATTAACGAGCAGTACTTC; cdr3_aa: CASSRAAGPGINEQYF
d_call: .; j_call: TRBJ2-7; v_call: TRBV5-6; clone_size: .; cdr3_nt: TGTGCCAGCAGCCTTACCGGACAGCCGAGCTCCTACGAGCAGTACTTC; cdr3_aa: CASSLTGQPSSYEQYF
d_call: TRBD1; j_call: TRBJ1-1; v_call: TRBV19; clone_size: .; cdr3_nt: TGTGCCAGTGGGCCCCAGGGGGCGGACACTGAAGCTTTCTTT; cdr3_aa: CASGPQGADTEAFF
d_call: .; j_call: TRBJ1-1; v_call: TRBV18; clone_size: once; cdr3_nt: TGTGCCAGCTCACCTCCCGGGAAGAACACTGAAGCTTTCTTT; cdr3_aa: CASSPPGKNTEAFF
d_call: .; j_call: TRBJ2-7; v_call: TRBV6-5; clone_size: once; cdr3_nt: TGTGCCAGCAGTTTCCAGTCGGGGGAGCAGTACTTC; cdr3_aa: CASSFQSGEQYF
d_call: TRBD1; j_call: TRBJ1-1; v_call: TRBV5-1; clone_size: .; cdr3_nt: TGCGCCAGCAGACCAGGACAGGGCGGCACTGAAGCTTTCTTT; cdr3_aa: CASRPGQGGTEAFF
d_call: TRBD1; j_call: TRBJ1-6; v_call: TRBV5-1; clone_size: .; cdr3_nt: TGCGCCAGCAGCTATGACAGGGGTGTGTCACCCCTCCACTTT; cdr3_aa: CASSYDRGVSPLHF
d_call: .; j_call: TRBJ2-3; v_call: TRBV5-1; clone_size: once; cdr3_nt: TGCGCCAGCAGCGAAGACACAGGCACGCAGTATTTT; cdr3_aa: CASSEDTGTQYF
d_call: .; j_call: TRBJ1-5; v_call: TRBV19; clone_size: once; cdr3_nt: TGTGCCAGTAGTATTTCCGGGGTTGGACAGCCCCAGCATTTT; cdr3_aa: CASSISGVGQPQHF
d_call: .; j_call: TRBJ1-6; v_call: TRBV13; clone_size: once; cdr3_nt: TGTGCCAGCAGCCCCCGGGGGTCCTATAATTCACCCCTCCACTTT; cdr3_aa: CASSPRGSYNSPLHF
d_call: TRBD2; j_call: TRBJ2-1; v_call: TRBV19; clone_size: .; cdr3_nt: TGTGCCAGTAGTCTCGGGACTAGCGGGAAATCTGAGCAGTTCTTC; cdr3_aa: CASSLGTSGKSEQFF
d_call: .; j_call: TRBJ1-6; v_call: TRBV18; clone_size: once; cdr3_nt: TGTGCCAGCTCACCACAGGGGGACCTTTCACCCCTCCACTTT; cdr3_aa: CASSPQGDLSPLHF
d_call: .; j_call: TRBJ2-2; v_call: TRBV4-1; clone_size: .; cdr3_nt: TGCGCCAGCAGCCAAGAACTCTTGAACACCGGGGAGCTGTTTTTT; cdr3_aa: CASSQELLNTGELFF
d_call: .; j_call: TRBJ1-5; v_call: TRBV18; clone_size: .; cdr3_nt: TGTGCCAGCTCACCCGGATCGGGCGATCAGCCCCAGCATTTT; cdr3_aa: CASSPGSGDQPQHF
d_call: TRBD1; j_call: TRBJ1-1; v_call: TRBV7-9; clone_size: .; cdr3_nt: TGTGCCAGCAGCTATTTCGACAGGGTTGAAGCTTTCTTT; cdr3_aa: CASSYFDRVEAFF
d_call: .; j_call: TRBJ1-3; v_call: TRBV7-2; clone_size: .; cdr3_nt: TGTGCCAGCGCCCCGGGGCCAAGCTCTGGAAACACCATATATTTT; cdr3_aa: CASAPGPSSGNTIYF
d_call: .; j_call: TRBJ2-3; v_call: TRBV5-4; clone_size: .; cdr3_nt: TGTGCCAGCAGCCCGGGAAACCGCCCGACAGATACGCAGTATTTT; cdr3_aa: CASSPGNRPTDTQYF
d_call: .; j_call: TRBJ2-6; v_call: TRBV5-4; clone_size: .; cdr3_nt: TGTGCCAGCAGCTTGGGGCTACAGGGAACCCCCGGGGCCAACGTCCTGACTTTC; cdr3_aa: CASSLGLQGTPGANVLTF
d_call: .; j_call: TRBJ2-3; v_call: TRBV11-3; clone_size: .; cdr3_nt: TGTGCCAGCAGCCTGAACTCAGATACGCAGTATTTT; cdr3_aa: CASSLNSDTQYF
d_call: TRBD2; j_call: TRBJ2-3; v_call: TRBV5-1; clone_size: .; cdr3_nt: TGCGCCAGCAGCATCATAGCGGGGTCGACAGATACGCAGTATTTT; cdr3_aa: CASSIIAGSTDTQYF
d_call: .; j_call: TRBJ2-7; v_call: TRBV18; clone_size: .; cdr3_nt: TGTGCCAGCTCACCGGACTATACCTACGAGCAGTACTTC; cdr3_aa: CASSPDYTYEQYF
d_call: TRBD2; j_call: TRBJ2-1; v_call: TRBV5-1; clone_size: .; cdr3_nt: TGCGCCAGCAGCTACACCGGGACTAGCGGGACGGGAGAGCAGTTCTTC; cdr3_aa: CASSYTGTSGTGEQFF
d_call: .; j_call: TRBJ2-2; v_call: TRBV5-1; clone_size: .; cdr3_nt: TGCGCCAGCAGCACGCGGGACAGTGAACCCGGGGAGCTGTTTTTT; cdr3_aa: CASSTRDSEPGELFF
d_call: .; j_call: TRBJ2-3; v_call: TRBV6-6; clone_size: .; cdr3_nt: TGTGCCAGCAGTGGGTGGGAAGCCAAAACAGATACGCAGTATTTT; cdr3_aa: CASSGWEAKTDTQYF
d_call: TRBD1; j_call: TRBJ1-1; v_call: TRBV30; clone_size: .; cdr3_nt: TGTGCCTGGAGACGGCTCTCGGGACAGCTAAACACTGAAGCTTTCTTT; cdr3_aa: CAWRRLSGQLNTEAFF